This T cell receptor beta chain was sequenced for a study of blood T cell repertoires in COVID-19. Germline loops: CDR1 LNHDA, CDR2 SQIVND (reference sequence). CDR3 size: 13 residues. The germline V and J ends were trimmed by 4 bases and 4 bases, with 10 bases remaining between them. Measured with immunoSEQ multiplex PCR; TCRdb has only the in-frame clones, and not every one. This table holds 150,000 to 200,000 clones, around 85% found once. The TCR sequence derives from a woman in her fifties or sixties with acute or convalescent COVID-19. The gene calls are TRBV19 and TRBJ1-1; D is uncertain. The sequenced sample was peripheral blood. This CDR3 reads CASSTSAVTEAFF. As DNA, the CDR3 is TGTGCCAGTAGTACCTCTGCGGTCACTGAAGCTTTCTTT.